The rows below give T cell receptor beta chains drawn from one sample of a study of cytomegalovirus exposure and HLA in healthy donors. This table comes from immunoSEQ multiplex PCR, and its TCRdb copy is limited to in-frame clones, with some not included. Found here are about 160,000 clones, around 80% of them singletons; the top ten hold roughly 6.2%. Sequenced sample: PBMCs. The receptor source for this set is a male donor in good health and CMV-seropositive. Both conserved end residues are part of each CDR3. The order of the fields is V gene, J gene, clone size, CDR3 protein. Clone size is not always given. Where it is, it says once, few, many or a class for expanded clones.

>TRBV18|TRBJ2-5|.
CASFPSGTQETQYF
>TRBV11-2|TRBJ1-1|once
CASSLSVGPLVEAFF
>TRBV11-1|TRBJ1-2|.
CASSPPGLSYGYTF
>TRBV28|.|.
CASSLSTYEQYF
>TRBV2|TRBJ1-1|.
CASSDEGDHEAFF
>TRBV27|TRBJ1-6|few
CASKAGGMNSPLHF
>TRBV11-2|TRBJ2-1|few
CASSLREDNEQFF
>TRBV6-6|TRBJ1-5|few
CASSQFSNQPQHF
>TRBV29-1|TRBJ1-1|.
CSVADRDLTEAFF
>TRBV12-5|TRBJ2-7|.
CASGLVGEGEHEQYF
>TRBV5-4|TRBJ2-7|few
CASSRDGLAGGPGYEQYF
>TRBV7-9|TRBJ2-7|.
CSSSSGTLTSEQYF
>TRBV5-1|TRBJ2-7|.
CASSSGQSYEQYF
>TRBV4-3|TRBJ2-7|.
CASSPVGGPSYEQYF
>TRBV5-1|TRBJ1-1|.
CASSWPRQGGTEAFF
>TRBV11-3|TRBJ2-4|.
CAIPFIQYF
>TRBV27|TRBJ1-4|.
CASSYGDRGKLFF
>TRBV5-4|TRBJ1-6|few
CASSDPQGGPSPLHF
>TRBV7-9|TRBJ1-2|.
CASSLGTTTF
>TRBV6-1|TRBJ1-1|.
CASSLTGAPYTEAFF
>TRBV19|TRBJ1-2|.
CASSRRMTGSDGYTF
>TRBV7-2|TRBJ2-7|few
CASSLGGLAGDF
>TRBV5-4|TRBJ2-5|.
CASSASGTGGFETQYF